This entry features one TCR beta chain sequence. Its antigen is as yet unknown. The V gene lost 3 bases and the J gene lost 6 bases, with 15 bases spanning the gap. The germline V gene encodes CDR1 MNHEY and CDR2 SMNVEV (reference sequence). The length of the CDR3 is 15 residues. This sample is part of a study of T cell responses to AZD1222 COVID-19 vaccine. Findings of the study overall: Baseline seropositives among AZD1222 recipients totaled only five to seven.

Sequenced by immunoSEQ multiplex PCR; TCRdb stores in-frame clones only, minus some. There are tens of thousands of clones in the sample; around nine tenths occur only once, and around 5.5% lies in the top ten. J is TRBJ2-1 and V is TRBV27, with D perhaps TRBD1 (6 bases). This TCR was recovered from an adult in good health. Sequences were derived from peripheral blood, sampled on day 0 of MenACWY control vaccination. CDR3 amino acids: CASSFGAGVGNEQFF. CDR3 nucleotides: TGTGCCAGCAGTTTTGGGGCAGGGGTCGGCAATGAGCAGTTCTTC.